This T cell receptor (beta chain) was observed in a study of blood T cell repertoires in COVID-19. For the study at large: The study drew acute and convalescent COVID-19 samples from the United States, Italy and Spain. T cells, B-cell-depleted T cells, or PBMCs supplied cDNA or gDNA.

Authors' data handling: Scientists estimated how many nucleated cells there were by amplifying reference gene primers. Clones were sequenced by immunoSEQ multiplex PCR, and TCRdb holds only the in-frame ones, with some missing. The V and J calls and the clone size are those of that table, but D and trimming were determined from the DNA. The data show roughly 200,000 clones, with about 77% seen just once and approximately 2.9% held by the top ten. This CDR3 has 11 residues. The germline V and J ends were trimmed by 7 bases and 4 bases, with 10 bases remaining between them. CDR1 is DFQATT and CDR2 is SNEGSKA in the germline V gene (reference sequence).

The source is a woman at least 80 years old with active or convalescent COVID-19. The chain links TRBV20-1 to TRBJ1-1, with a possible D match to TRBD1 (6 bases). Sequenced material: peripheral blood. The CDR3 nucleotides read TGCAGTGAAGGGGGGGGCACTGAAGCTTTCTTT. It encodes CSEGGGTEAFF.